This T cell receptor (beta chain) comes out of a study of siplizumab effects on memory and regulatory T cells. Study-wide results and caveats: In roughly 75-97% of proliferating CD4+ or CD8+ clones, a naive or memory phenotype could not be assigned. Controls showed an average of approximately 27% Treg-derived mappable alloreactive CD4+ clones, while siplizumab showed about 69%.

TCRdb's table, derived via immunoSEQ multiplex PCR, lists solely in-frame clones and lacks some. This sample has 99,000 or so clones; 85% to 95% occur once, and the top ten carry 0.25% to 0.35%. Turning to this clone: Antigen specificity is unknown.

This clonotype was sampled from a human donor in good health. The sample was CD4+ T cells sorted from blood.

This CDR3 is CASSRNSEAFF. CDR3 bases: TGTGCCAGCAGTCGAAACTCTGAAGCTTTCTTT. The gene calls are TRBV6-5 and TRBJ1-1; D is unclear. The CDR3 is 11 residues long. Germline CDR1 and CDR2: MNHEY and SVGAGI. The ends were cut back, 5 bases at V and 6 bases at J, with 7 bases in the middle.